This TCR beta chain was sequenced in a study of blood T cell repertoires in COVID-19. Across the study: Acute and convalescent COVID-19 specimens originated in the United States, Italy and Spain. Sources were T cells, B-cell-depleted T cells, or PBMCs; the material itself was cDNA or gDNA.

Original processing methods: Reference gene primer amplification gave estimated nucleated cell counts. Generated by immunoSEQ multiplex PCR, the TCRdb table keeps only in-frame clones and is missing some. That table furnishes V, J and clone size, whereas the DNA furnished D and trimming. The sample consists of a few hundred thousand clones, about 91% of them appearing once. The germline V and J ends were trimmed by 2 bases and 4 bases, with 11 bases remaining between them. CDR1 and CDR2 (germline): SGHAT, FQNNGV. The CDR3 contains 15 residues. This clone occurred a few times. The chain links TRBV11-2 to TRBJ1-4, with D perhaps matching TRBD1 (5 bases). This TCR derives from a woman in her twenties or thirties with COVID-19, enrolled during active disease. Sequencing input: peripheral blood. CDR3 residues: CASSLLGGDNEKLFF. The CDR3 coding sequence is TGTGCCAGCAGCTTATTAGGAGGGGATAATGAAAAACTGTTTTTT.